This section outlines one T cell receptor (beta chain) sequence together with its context. What antigen it recognizes has not been identified. There are no base qualities to consult, and no much larger clone falls within one base. This record belongs to a study of cytomegalovirus exposure and HLA in healthy donors (dated by TCRdb to between 2016 and 2019). Regarding the study in general: According to an earlier analysis of 450 to 650 of the donors, 150 million to 200 million T cells yielded 117 million unique TCR beta sequences and around 280 Gb of sequence data. An early release covering roughly 640 HLA-typed donors comprised 300 to 350 gigabases of sequencing data and roughly 85 million unique TCR sequences. The genetic ancestry cluster associated with self-reported Caucasian donors included roughly four fifths of the 300 to 400 genotyped donors. The study aimed to test whether cataloging public T cell receptors could reveal signatures of past pathogen exposure. The T cell repertoires of some 670 subjects were profiled by immunosequencing and related to cytomegalovirus serostatus. A separate validation cohort of 100 to 150 different subjects was used in addition to the roughly 700-subject first cohort. The study combined high-throughput TCR immunosequencing, statistical association of individual TCRs with disease status, and machine learning to predict cytomegalovirus infection status. In a later analysis, previously published TCR beta repertoires from 550 to 700 donors were re-analyzed and high-resolution HLA genotyping was added so that TCR occurrence patterns could be studied. In the later analysis, no new phenotypic data were used to find candidate immune exposures; instead, reliance was placed on TCR beta sequences and their occurrence across donors. An earlier analysis of roughly 580 of the donors used high-throughput TCR beta sequencing to judge whether each TCR beta V gene segment behaved as functional or pseudogenic. Alongside the repertoire data, information on donor age, sex, ethnicity and CMV serostatus was compiled. A later genetic analysis took genome-wide SNP genotypes for about 65% of the 666 donors and used that subset as a discovery cohort. Every discovery cohort repertoire had been produced on one sequencing platform. Both class I and class II loci were covered by HLA typing, at four-digit resolution. Typing coverage varied by locus: roughly 629-640 donors for A, B, C, DRB1 and DQB1; more than 500 for DQA1; around 570 for DPA1; around 490 for DPB1. Several DR-DQ haplotypes were treated as single units for association and clustering because of strong linkage in the cohort. On average, 235,054 unique TCR beta nucleotide sequences were sequenced per donor among a few hundred genotyped donors of the cohort, with around 19% of those sequences being non-productive.

Overall study results and their limits: Because counts were too low, some 17 rarely observed V segments, including chromosome 9 orphons, were left out of the earlier analysis of approximately 580 of the donors. In a later analysis, HLA-associated TCR beta chains showed more clonal expansion and lower generation probabilities than non-associated chains that were equally common. A later genetic analysis reported fewer N-insertions in productive TCRs among donors in an Asian-associated ancestry cluster than the approximately 700-donor mean. A later analysis found that TCR association rates varied across HLA loci, with DRB1 alleles showing the most associated TCRs and HLA-C alleles the fewest. In a later analysis, several top co-occurrence clusters were reported to appear linked to parvovirus B19, influenza, CMV and Epstein-Barr virus. The study gave a list of around 170 TCR beta chains associated with cytomegalovirus. Strong co-occurrence of HLA alleles, especially DR and DQ, made assigning TCR associations to individual alleles difficult. The authors suggested that the approach could potentially be extended to other disease states and immunological phenotypes. Three of the identified cytomegalovirus-associated TCR beta chains were confirmed in vitro to be specific for cytomegalovirus antigens. In an earlier analysis of several hundred of the donors, most TCR beta V segments were observed in productive rearrangements about 90% or about 30% of the time, broadly matching IMGT annotations. A further reported finding was that TCR beta sequences accurately predicted the HLA-A and HLA-B alleles for most subjects in the first cohort. The classifier was reported to diagnose cytomegalovirus status with high specificity and sensitivity in both the original cohort and the validation cohort. Correlated functional status among segregating V segments might reflect linkage disequilibrium, but an unknown experimental factor could not be ruled out. Most CMV-associated TCR beta chains appeared to be HLA-restricted in a later analysis, and the HLA associations seemed to be driven largely by CMV exposure. In a later genetic analysis, a missense DCLRE1C variant was associated with V-gene and J-gene trimming of TCR beta chains, and the association was replicated in an independent cohort. A cluster of highly shared sequence variants was judged likely to represent a technical artifact of the sequencing pipeline. HLA typing was unavailable for some donors at each locus, so association tests used only the typed subset. The cohort was sequenced for TCR beta chains only, and without alpha or paired-chain data the features that could be detected were limited. Roughly uniform sequencing depth across donors was assumed in presence/absence analyses, although this assumption may not hold. Immune exposure information for the cohort was limited to CMV serostatus. Most TCR sequences were seen in very few donors, while some public TCRs were found in many individuals. A later analysis associated 15,000 or so TCR beta sequences with specific HLA alleles at a false discovery rate of 0.05.

The cohort was made up of 500 to 850 healthy bone marrow donors. Cohort members were all nominally healthy when sampled, although unrecorded immune exposures were likely present. The donor was CMV seropositive and belonged to the group of more than 250 seropositive cohort members. A peripheral blood sample was collected from each donor, and TCR beta sequencing was performed on peripheral blood mononuclear cells. Genomic DNA was extracted from the blood cell samples with the Qiagen DNeasy Blood Extraction Kit. Preparation of the library involved the immunoSEQ multiplex PCR assay. For the multiplex PCR, a mixture combining 60 forward primers for TCR Vbeta segments and 13 reverse primers for TCR Jbeta segments was used. The CDR3 region of rearranged TCR beta genes was amplified from genomic DNA by a multiplex PCR assay. Amplified TCR beta libraries were sequenced as 87-base-pair reads on the Illumina HiSeq System. As for the original processing: A later analysis tallied 75 million to 85 million unique TCR beta chains across the 666 repertoires, and some 10 million of those chains were shared by two or more donors. A nearest-neighbor algorithm error-corrected the raw reads and collapsed the reads into unique sequences, merging closely related sequences to remove PCR and sequencing errors. CDR3 sequences were aligned to IMGT reference sequences to assign V, D and J gene segments. For a sequence to be retained, at least a six-nucleotide match to both a V gene segment and a J gene segment was required. Rearrangements were classified as productive when the CDR3 lacked stop codons and remained in frame with V and J, and all other rearrangements were classified as non-productive. CDR3 was defined by IMGT convention, running from the second conserved V-encoded cysteine to the conserved J-encoded phenylalanine. In an earlier analysis of approximately 590 of the donors, sequences lacking an unambiguous match to a single V gene segment were excluded. An earlier analysis of several hundred of the donors classified V segments as functional when productive rearrangements were above 56.7% and as segregating when the standard deviation between donors was above 5%. A statistical classification framework was built to diagnose cytomegalovirus status from the catalog of TCR beta chain sequences. A later analysis assigned V and J genes by comparing TCR nucleotide sequences with IMGT/GENE-DB human TR gene sequences. Using the TCRdist pipeline, a later analysis assigned CDR3 sequences along with most-parsimonious VDJ recombination scenarios. In a later analysis, each TCR beta chain was defined by its CDR3 amino acid sequence together with its V-gene family, and reads without a unique V-gene family were excluded. In a later analysis, around 600 highly shared, low-generation-probability nucleotide sequences were removed to address suspected cross-contamination and a sequencing artifact. For each public chain, a later analysis derived a clonal expansion index from normalized ranks of inferred template counts within each repertoire. Generation probabilities in a later analysis came from a VDJ recombination model fitted to out-of-frame rearrangements, and those results were checked against IGoR. In a later analysis, TCR-TCR, TCR-HLA and TCR-CMV co-occurrence was scored with hypergeometric tests, and a repertoire-size bias correction was applied to TCR pairs. In a later analysis, false discovery rates were estimated by permuting HLA or CMV assignments 20 times. In a later analysis, co-occurring TCRs were grouped using DBSCAN, and TCRdist sequence similarity was added for clustering within HLA-allele-positive subsets. Repertoires with fewer than 30,000 or more than 120,000 public chains, plus five repertoires with anomalous nucleotide sharing, were excluded from co-occurrence clustering. What TCRdb holds here is the immuneACCESS table cut down to in-frame rearrangements. Part of the clones is not present; checked against another copy, under half of the missing clones reflect an unresolved V gene, and the others are unexplained. Clone size and V and J calls were adopted from that table, with D and trimming inferred from the DNA. The table for this sample lists some 150,000 clones; around 78% of them were counted only once. 1.8% of the sample rests with the top ten.

This TCR came from a female donor in good health and CMV-seropositive. Sequencing was carried out using PBMCs.

In nucleotides, the sequence is TGTGCCATCAGTGAGTCTCCTGGGGGAGGGGAGACCCAGTACTTC. This sequence encodes CAISESPGGGETQYF. Rearrangement joined TRBV10-3 to TRBJ2-5, with 7 middle bases fitting TRBD2. The CDR3 numbers 15 residues from cysteine through phenylalanine. The read is trimmed to its CDR3 DNA, 45 bases read in frame from base 1. The germline V gene provides CDR1 ENHRY and CDR2 SYGVKD. Trimming removed 0 bases from V and 5 bases from J; the gene matches leave 6 bases unexplained.